This TCR beta chain appears in the sequencing data of a study of regulatory T cells in long-lasting Graves disease. Study outcomes and limitations: Sample size was small, which may have lowered accuracy.

Relying on iRepertoire HTBI primers and Arm-PCR of CDR3 regions, the team built TCR beta libraries. Each CDR3 protein gets one entry after TCRdb re-called the multiplex PCR reads with MiXCR. Of roughly 490,000 distinct CDR3 sequences in the sample, roughly 22% were seen once. Germline-derived CDR1 and CDR2 are DFQATT and SNEGSKA (reference sequence). The CDR3 runs to 15 residues. The time point was: persistent/refractory GD, antithyroid drugs over 5 years with positive TRAb. The authors made the TCR library using RNA they extracted from PBMCs. Of note for this clonotype: Its matching antigen is unknown.

This chain uses TRBV20-1 with TRBJ2-5; 14 nucleotides agree with TRBD2. Sample: peripheral blood mononuclear cells (PBMCs), taken when the disease was refractory, from a patient treated with antithyroid drugs. The sequence was obtained from a female donor with Graves disease. The CDR3 nucleotides read TGCAGGGTGACTAGCGGGGGGGATTCTGAAGAGACCCAGTACTTC. Translated: CRVTSGGDSEETQYF.